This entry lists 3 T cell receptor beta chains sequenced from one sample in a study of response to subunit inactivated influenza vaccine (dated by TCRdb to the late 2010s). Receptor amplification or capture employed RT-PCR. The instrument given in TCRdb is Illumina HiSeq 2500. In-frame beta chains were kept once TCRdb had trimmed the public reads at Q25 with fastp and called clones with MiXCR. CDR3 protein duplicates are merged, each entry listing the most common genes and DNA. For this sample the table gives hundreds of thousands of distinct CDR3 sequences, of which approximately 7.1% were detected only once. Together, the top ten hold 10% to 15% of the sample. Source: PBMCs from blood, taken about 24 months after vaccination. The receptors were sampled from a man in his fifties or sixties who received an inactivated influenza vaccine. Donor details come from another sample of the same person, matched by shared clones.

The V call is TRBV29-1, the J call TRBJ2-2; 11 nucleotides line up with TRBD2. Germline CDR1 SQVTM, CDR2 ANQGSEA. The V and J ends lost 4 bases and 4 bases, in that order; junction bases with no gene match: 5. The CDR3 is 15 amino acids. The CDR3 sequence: CSVGIAGGFTGELFF. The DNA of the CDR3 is TGCAGCGTTGGAATAGCGGGAGGGTTCACCGGGGAGCTGTTTTTT.

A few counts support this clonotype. Here the CDR3 reads CASSSDAGTGYEQYF. In DNA form, the CDR3 reads TGTGCCAGCAGCTCCGACGCAGGGACTGGCTACGAGCAGTACTTC. The chain carries TRBV28 and TRBJ2-7, with D possibly matching TRBD2 (6 bases). Trimming cost V 6 bases and J 3 bases, with 18 bases left between them. The CDR3 loop spans 15 amino acids. CDR1 is MDHEN and CDR2 is SYDVKM in the germline V gene.

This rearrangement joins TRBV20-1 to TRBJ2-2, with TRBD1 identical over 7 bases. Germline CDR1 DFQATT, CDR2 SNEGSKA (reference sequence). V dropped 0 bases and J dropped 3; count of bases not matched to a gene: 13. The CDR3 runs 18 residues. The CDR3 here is CSARDLQPGQRDTGELFF. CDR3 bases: TGCAGTGCTAGAGATCTTCAACCGGGACAGCGTGACACCGGGGAGCTGTTTTTT.